These 17 T cell receptor beta chains were sequenced from one sample in a study of beta chain features in type 1 diabetes. Study-level results: Moderately but significantly shorter TCRB CDR3s were found in Type 1 diabetes patients in all four CD4+ subsets.

Reverse transcribing all isolated RNA meant expressed TCRB transcripts were sequenced. Using immunoSEQ multiplex PCR, the repertoire was profiled, and TCRdb retains in-frame clones only, with some absent. The sample includes 150,000 to 180,000 clones, about 9.3% seen only once; the top ten take under 0.55%. These receptors lack a known antigen. Sequenced input: central memory CD4+ T cells from blood. The receptors were gathered from a man aged 25 to 40 with type 1 diabetes.

This clone was counted a few times. The chain combines TRBV27 with TRBJ2-7; the match to TRBD1 covers 11 bases. Germline V lookup: CDR1 MNHEY, CDR2 SMNVEV (reference sequence). The CDR3 extends over 14 amino acids. V shed 6 bases and J 4 bases; nucleotides not matched to a gene: 5. The CDR3 reads CASSRGQGGYEQYF. The CDR3 DNA reads as TGTGCCAGCAGCCGGGGACAGGGGGGTTACGAGCAGTACTTC.

This clone was detected only a few times. The chain uses TRBV10-3 and TRBJ2-3; TRBD1 is a possible D gene (5 bases). The CDR3 covers 15 residues. CDR1 and CDR2 from the germline V gene are ENHRY and SYGVKD. V shed 5 bases and J shed 5 bases, with 17 bases lying between them. The CDR3 spells CAISLDGQGEDTQYF. The CDR3 nucleotides read TGTGCCATCAGTCTAGACGGACAAGGGGAAGATACGCAGTATTTT.

The J gene is TRBJ1-1, the V gene TRBV11-2, with unresolved D. V gave up 11 bases and J gave up 0 bases, with 13 bases separating them. The CDR3 extends over 13 amino acids. Germline V lookup: CDR1 SGHAT, CDR2 FQNNGV. Here the CDR3 reads CASTGFLNTEAFF. CDR3 in DNA: TGTGCCTCCACGGGGTTCTTGAACACTGAAGCTTTCTTT. Together with reference TRBV11-2 and TRBJ1-1, the CDR3 gives the full variable domain: EAGVAQSPRYKIIEKRQSVAFWCNPISGHATLYWYQQILGQGPKLLIQFQNNGVVDDSQLPKDRFSAERLKGVDSTLKIQPAKLEDSAVYLCASTGFLNTEAFFGQGTRLTVV.

This chain connects TRBV27 to TRBJ1-1; D uncertain. V was clipped by 5 bases and J by 1 base, with 11 bases between them. The V gene's germline CDR1 is MNHEY and CDR2 SMNVEV (reference sequence). The CDR3 is 14 amino acids. The CDR3 DNA reads as TGTGCCAGCAGTCTAGAGGGCTGGAACACTGAAGCTTTCTTT. Its protein is CASSLEGWNTEAFF.

This clone has a handful of counts. This chain connects TRBV15 to TRBJ1-4, with 8 bases lining up with TRBD1. The CDR3 is 15 amino acids. V was clipped by 3 bases and J by 1 base; unmatched bases: 1. Germline V gives CDR1 LNHNV, CDR2 YYDKDF (reference sequence). DNA of the CDR3: TGTGCCACCAGCAGTGACAGGGGAACTAATGAAAAACTGTTTTTT. It is translated as CATSSDRGTNEKLFF. The entire variable domain, with the rest obtained from reference TRBV15 and TRBJ1-4, is as follows: DAMVIQNPRYQVTQFGKPVTLSCSQTLNHNVMYWYQQKSSQAPKLLFHYYDKDFNNEADTPDNFQSRRPNTSFCFLDIRSPGLGDTAMYLCATSSDRGTNEKLFFGSGTQLSVL.

In this sample, this clone turned up a few times. The V call is TRBV4-1, the J call TRBJ2-5, with 7 bases lining up with TRBD2. CDR3 length: 15 residues. The V segment lost 5 bases and the J segment 0 bases; nucleotides outside the gene matches: 6. CDR1 is MGHRA and CDR2 is YSYEKL in the germline V gene. The chain's CDR3 is CASSTSGAHQETQYF. In nucleotides, the CDR3 is TGCGCCAGCAGCACAAGCGGGGCCCACCAAGAGACCCAGTACTTC.

This chain links TRBV5-6 with TRBJ2-1; no clear D. Per germline, CDR1 SGHDT and CDR2 YYEEEE. V was clipped by 1 base and J by 3 bases, with 11 bases between them. The CDR3 length is 15 residues. This CDR3 reads CASSLSSGYYNEQFF. The DNA of the CDR3 is TGTGCCAGCAGCTTGTCTAGTGGATACTACAATGAGCAGTTCTTC.

This clone showed up just a few times. The rearrangement links TRBV18 to TRBJ2-1; the match to TRBD1 covers 8 bases. Germline CDR1 and CDR2: KGHSH and LQKENI. Germline trimming cut 6 bases from V and 5 bases from J; bases unmatched to any gene: 9. This CDR3 region has 15 residues. The CDR3 sequence is CASSTTGGNNNEQFF. As DNA, the CDR3 is TGTGCCAGCTCTACTACAGGGGGGAACAACAATGAGCAGTTCTTC.

The rearrangement links TRBV4-3 to TRBJ2-5, with TRBD1 identical over 8 bases. The germline V gene encodes CDR1 LGHNA and CDR2 YSLEER. The junction had 3 bases not matched to a gene; V was cut back by 0 bases and J by 6 bases. The CDR3 is 14 amino acids. As DNA, the CDR3 is TGCGCCAGCAGCCAAGATGGCAGGGGGCAGACCCAGTACTTC. Its translation: CASSQDGRGQTQYF.

There are a few counts of this clone. The chain links TRBV7-2 to TRBJ2-3; D is undetermined. The CDR3 spans 13 residues. Deletions cut 4 bases from V and 4 bases from J, with 9 bases between. From germline, CDR1 is SGHTA and CDR2 FQGNSA. CDR3 nucleotide sequence: TGTGCCAGCAGCTCGAGTCCCGCAGATACGCAGTATTTT. Its protein is CASSSSPADTQYF.

The chain is built from TRBV23-1 and TRBJ2-7, with D perhaps matching TRBD2 (6 bases). TRBV23-1 is an ORF; its function is uncertain. V was shortened by 2 bases and J by 2 bases, with 13 bases between the two germline ends. The CDR3 sequence is 15 residues long. This CDR3 is CASSQDPSVTYEQYF. CDR3 DNA sequence: TGCGCCAGCAGTCAAGACCCTAGCGTAACCTACGAGCAGTACTTC.

This clone was found a few times. The genes are TRBV7-9 and TRBJ2-2, with no clear D. V lost 3 bases and J lost 6, with 11 bases in between. Germline loops: CDR1 SEHNR, CDR2 FQNEAQ (reference sequence). CDR3 length: 14 residues. CDR3 in amino acids: CASSLGSRPGELFF. In nucleotides, the CDR3 is TGTGCCAGCAGCTTGGGCAGCCGGCCCGGGGAGCTGTTTTTT.

The sample holds a few counts of this clone. The chain combines TRBV19 with TRBJ2-7; maybe TRBD1 (5 bases). CDR3 size: 13 residues. Between the trimmed V and J ends, which lost 6 bases and 0 bases, there was a span of 9 bases. CDR1 and CDR2 from the germline V gene are LNHDA and SQIVND (reference sequence). The CDR3 DNA reads TGTGCCAGTAGGGACATCTCCTCCTACGAGCAGTACTTC. This encodes CASRDISSYEQYF. Supplemented by reference TRBV19 and TRBJ2-7, the full variable domain reads DGGITQSPKYLFRKEGQNVTLSCEQNLNHDAMYWYRQDPGQGLRLIYYSQIVNDFQKGDIAEGYSVSREKKESFPLTVTSAQKNPTAFYLCASRDISSYEQYFGPGTRLTVT.

The V and J genes are TRBV29-1 and TRBJ2-7, with TRBD1 identical over 8 bases. J was trimmed by 6 bases and V by 4 bases; bases with no gene match: 11. The CDR3 length is 14 residues. Germline-derived CDR1 and CDR2 are SQVTM and ANQGSEA. CDR3 in amino acids: CSVAAGDRGAEQYF. The CDR3 nucleotides read TGCAGCGTTGCAGCGGGTGACAGGGGCGCCGAGCAGTACTTC.

This clone has a handful of counts. The sample contains more than one DNA sequence encoding this CDR3. The chain joins TRBV7-3 to TRBJ2-1; D gene ambiguous. This CDR3 comprises 14 residues. V lost 2 bases, J lost 4 bases, and 9 bases lay in between. Germline CDR1 and CDR2: SGHTA and FQGTGA. CDR3 residues: CASSLGHSYNEQFF. The CDR3 coding sequence is TGTGCCAGCAGCTTAGGGCACAGTTACAATGAGCAGTTCTTC.

CDR3 DNA sequence: TGTGCCAGCAGCCACCTCAGGTTAACGAACACCGGGGAGCTGTTTTTT. This sequence encodes CASSHLRLTNTGELFF. V is TRBV14 and J is TRBJ2-2; D remains unclear. V was clipped by 3 bases and J by 0 bases, with 11 bases between them. This CDR3 has 16 amino acids. Germline V lookup: CDR1 SGHDN, CDR2 FVKESK. The full variable domain, in which reference TRBV14 and TRBJ2-2 provide the parts outside the CDR3, is EAGVTQFPSHSVIEKGQTVTLRCDPISGHDNLYWYRRVMGKEIKFLLHFVKESKQDESGMPNNRFLAERTGGTYSTLKVQPAELEDSGVYFCASSHLRLTNTGELFFGEGSRLTVL.

CDR3 sequence: CASSLRPGTGTAEAFF. The CDR3 DNA follows: TGCGCCAGCAGCTTGAGACCCGGGACAGGGACGGCTGAAGCTTTCTTT. This chain links TRBV5-1 with TRBJ1-1, with 9 bases that match TRBD1. The CDR3 has 16 amino acids. The V gene end was trimmed by 1 base and the J gene end by 6 bases; junction bases not matched to a gene: 10. Germline V gene data show CDR1 as SGHRS and CDR2 as YFSETQ.